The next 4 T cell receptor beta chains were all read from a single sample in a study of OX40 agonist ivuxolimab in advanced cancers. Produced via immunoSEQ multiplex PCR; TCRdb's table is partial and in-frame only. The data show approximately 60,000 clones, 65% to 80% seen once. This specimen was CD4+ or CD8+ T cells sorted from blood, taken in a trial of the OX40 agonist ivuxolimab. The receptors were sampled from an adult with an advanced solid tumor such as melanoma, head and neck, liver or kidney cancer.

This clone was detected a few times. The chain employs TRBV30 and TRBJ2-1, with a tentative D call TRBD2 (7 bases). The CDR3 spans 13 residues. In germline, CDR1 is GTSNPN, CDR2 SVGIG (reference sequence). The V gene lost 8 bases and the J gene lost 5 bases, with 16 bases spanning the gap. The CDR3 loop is CARGAPSNNEQFF. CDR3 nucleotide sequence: TGTGCCCGGGGGGCCCCCTCGAACAATGAGCAGTTCTTC. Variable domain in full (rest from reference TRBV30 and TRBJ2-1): SQTIHQWPATLVQPVGSPLSLECTVEGTSNPNLYWYRQAAGRGLQLLFYSVGIGQISSEVPQNLSASRPQDRQFILSSKKLLLSDSGFYLCARGAPSNNEQFFGPGTRLTVL.

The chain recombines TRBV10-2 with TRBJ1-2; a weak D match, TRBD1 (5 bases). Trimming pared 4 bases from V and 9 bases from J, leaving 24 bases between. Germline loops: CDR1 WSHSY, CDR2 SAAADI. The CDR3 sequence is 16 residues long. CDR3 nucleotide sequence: TGCGCCAGCAGTGCCAATACAGGTCTCCTCGGGGATAGCTACACCTTC. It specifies CASSANTGLLGDSYTF.

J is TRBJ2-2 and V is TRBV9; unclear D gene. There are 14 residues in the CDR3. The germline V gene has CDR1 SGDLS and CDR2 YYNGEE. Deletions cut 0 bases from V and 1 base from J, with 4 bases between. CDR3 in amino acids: CASSVEQNTGELFF. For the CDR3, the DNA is TGTGCCAGCAGCGTAGAACAGAACACCGGGGAGCTGTTTTTT.

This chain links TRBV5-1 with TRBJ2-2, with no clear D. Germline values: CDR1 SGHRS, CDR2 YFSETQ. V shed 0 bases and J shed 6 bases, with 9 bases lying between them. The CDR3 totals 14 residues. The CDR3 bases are TGCGCCAGCAGCTTGGAAAGTCCCGCCGGGGAGCTGTTTTTT. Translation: CASSLESPAGELFF.